This T cell receptor beta chain came from a study of pediatric ulcerative colitis. Study outcomes and limitations: This repertoire reflects total lymphocytes rather than subpopulations like regulatory T cells. All ulcerative colitis patients, but no controls, carried a couple of rectal clonotypes.

CDR1 and CDR2 from the germline V gene are MNHNS and SASEGT. The CDR3 totals 15 residues. V was trimmed by 6 bases and J by 0 bases, leaving 14 bases between them. Data came from immunoSEQ multiplex PCR; TCRdb stores just in-frame clones and leaves some out. Of over 20,000 clones in the sample, about three quarters were seen once. One to two pinch biopsies were taken from the rectum during colonoscopy. Ulcerative colitis patients received no immunosuppressive medication before the diagnostic colonoscopy. About this clone itself: Antigen: not known.

Input material: gut tissue. The chain combines TRBV6-1 with TRBJ1-1, with D possibly matching TRBD1 (5 bases). This TCR was recovered from a boy aged 5-17 years with severe ulcerative colitis. CDR3 loop: CASREPGLMNTEAFF. The CDR3 nucleotides read TGTGCCAGCAGGGAGCCGGGGCTTATGAACACTGAAGCTTTCTTT.